This TCR beta chain is from a study of T cell responses to AZD1222 COVID-19 vaccine. The CDR3 is 16 residues long. In germline, CDR1 is SNHLY, CDR2 FYNNEI. With 2 bases removed from V and 0 bases from J, the gap between germline ends came to 10 bases. Study-level findings and limits: In a largely white British group with more females than males, clonal diversity was possibly underestimated. Regions 160-218 and 743-854 held dominance among vaccine-associated CD4 TCRs, which spanned spike.

Note on this clone: Its specificity is not known.

TCRdb's table, derived via immunoSEQ multiplex PCR, lists solely in-frame clones and lacks some. The sample contains some 110,000 clones, just over 85% of which appear only once. The receptor's source is an adult in good health. V usage is TRBV2 and J usage is TRBJ2-2, with D tentatively TRBD2 (5 bases). The sample here was peripheral blood, taken on day 0 of AZD1222 vaccination. For the CDR3, the DNA is TGTGCCAGCAGTGAACCTAGCAGCGCGAACACCGGGGAGCTGTTTTTT. Translation: CASSEPSSANTGELFF.